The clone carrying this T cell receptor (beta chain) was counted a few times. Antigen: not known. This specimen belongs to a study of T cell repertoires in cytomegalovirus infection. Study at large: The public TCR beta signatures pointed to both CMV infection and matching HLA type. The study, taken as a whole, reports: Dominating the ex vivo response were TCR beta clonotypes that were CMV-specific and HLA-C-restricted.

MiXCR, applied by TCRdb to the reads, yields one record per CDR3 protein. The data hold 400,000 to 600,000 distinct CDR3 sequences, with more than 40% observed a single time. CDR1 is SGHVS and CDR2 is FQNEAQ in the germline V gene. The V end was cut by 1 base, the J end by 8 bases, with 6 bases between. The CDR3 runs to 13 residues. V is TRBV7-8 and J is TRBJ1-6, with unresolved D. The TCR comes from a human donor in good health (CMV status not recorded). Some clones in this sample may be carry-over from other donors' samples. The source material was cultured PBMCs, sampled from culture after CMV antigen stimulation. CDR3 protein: CASSLGIDSPLHF. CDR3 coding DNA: TGTGCCAGCAGCTTAGGGATAGATTCACCCCTCCACTTT.